This T cell receptor (beta chain) originates from a study of OX40 agonist ivuxolimab in advanced cancers. Study-wide background: While on treatment, patients had intravenous ivuxolimab at 0.01 to 10 mg/kg every 2 weeks. The dose-escalation cohort was about 87% male, with a mean age of 60 years, ranging about 23 to 80.

The germline V gene has CDR1 LGHNA and CDR2 YNFKEQ. J lost 6 bases, V lost 3 bases, and 11 bases had no gene match. The CDR3 is 17 amino acids. This clone appeared once. TCRdb keeps only in-frame clones here, not all; method: immunoSEQ multiplex PCR. The top ten clones hold over 10% of a sample with tens of thousands of clones, 89% of them seen once. The chain recombines TRBV4-2 with TRBJ2-1; 10 bases map to TRBD2. Here the sequenced sample was CD4+ or CD8+ T cells sorted from blood, taken in a trial of the OX40 agonist ivuxolimab. This sequence originates from an adult with an advanced solid tumor such as melanoma, head and neck, liver or kidney cancer. The CDR3, as DNA: TGTGCCAGCAGCCACGTTGGGACTAGCGCTGGGGGCAATGAGCAGTTCTTC. Its protein is CASSHVGTSAGGNEQFF.